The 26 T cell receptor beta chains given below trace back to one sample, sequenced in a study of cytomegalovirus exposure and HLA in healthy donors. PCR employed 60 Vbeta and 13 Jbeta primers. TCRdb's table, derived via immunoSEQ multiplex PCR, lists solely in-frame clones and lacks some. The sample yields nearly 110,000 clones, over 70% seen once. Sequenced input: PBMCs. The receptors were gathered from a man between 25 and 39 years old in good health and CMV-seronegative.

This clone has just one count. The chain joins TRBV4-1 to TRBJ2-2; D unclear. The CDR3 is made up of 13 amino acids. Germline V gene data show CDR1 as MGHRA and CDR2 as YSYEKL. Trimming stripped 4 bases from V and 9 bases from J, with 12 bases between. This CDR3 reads CASSPSVTRELFF. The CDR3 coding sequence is TGCGCCAGCAGCCCCTCCGTTACACGGGAGCTGTTTTTT.

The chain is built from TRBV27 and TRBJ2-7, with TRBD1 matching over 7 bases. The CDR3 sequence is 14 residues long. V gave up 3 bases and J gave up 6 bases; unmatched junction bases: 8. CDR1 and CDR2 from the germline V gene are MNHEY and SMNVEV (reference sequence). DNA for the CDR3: TGTGCCAGCAGTTTTCAGGGGGTGGGTAGCGAGCAGTACTTC. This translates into CASSFQGVGSEQYF.

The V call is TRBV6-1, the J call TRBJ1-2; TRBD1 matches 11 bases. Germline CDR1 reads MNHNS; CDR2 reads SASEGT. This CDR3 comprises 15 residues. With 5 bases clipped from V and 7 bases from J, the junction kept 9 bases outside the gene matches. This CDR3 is CASSLQGQGGFGYTF. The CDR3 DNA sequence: TGTGCCAGCAGTTTACAGGGACAGGGGGGTTTTGGCTACACCTTC.

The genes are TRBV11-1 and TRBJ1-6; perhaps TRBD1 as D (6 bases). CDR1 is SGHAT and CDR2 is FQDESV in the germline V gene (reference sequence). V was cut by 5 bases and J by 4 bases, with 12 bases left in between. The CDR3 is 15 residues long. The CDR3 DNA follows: TGTGCCAGCAGCGCCAGACAGGATTATAATTCACCCCTCCACTTT. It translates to CASSARQDYNSPLHF.

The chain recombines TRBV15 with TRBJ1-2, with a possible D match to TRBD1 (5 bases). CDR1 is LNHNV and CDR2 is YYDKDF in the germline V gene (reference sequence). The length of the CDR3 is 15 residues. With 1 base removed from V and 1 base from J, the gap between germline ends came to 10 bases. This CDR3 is CATSRGRGVNYGYTF. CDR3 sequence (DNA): TGTGCCACCAGCAGAGGTCGGGGGGTTAACTATGGCTACACCTTC.

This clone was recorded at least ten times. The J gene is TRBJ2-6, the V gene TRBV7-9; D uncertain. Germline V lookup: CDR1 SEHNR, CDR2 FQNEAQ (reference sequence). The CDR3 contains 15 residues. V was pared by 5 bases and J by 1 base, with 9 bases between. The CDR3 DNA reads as TGTGCCAGCAGCATTACGGAGTCTGGGGCCAACGTCCTGACTTTC. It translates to CASSITESGANVLTF.

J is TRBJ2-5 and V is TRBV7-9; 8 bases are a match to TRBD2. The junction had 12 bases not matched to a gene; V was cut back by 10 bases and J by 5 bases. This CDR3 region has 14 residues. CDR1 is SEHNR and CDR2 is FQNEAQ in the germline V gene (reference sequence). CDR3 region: CAIPTGGVRETQYF. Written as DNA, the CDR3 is TGTGCCATCCCCACGGGGGGGGTCAGGGAGACCCAGTACTTC.

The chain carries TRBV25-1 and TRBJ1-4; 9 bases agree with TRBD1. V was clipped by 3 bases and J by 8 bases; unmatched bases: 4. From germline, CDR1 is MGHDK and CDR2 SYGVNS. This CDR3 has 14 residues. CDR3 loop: CASSEWTGVEKLFF. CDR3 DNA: TGTGCCAGCAGTGAGTGGACAGGGGTGGAAAAACTGTTTTTT. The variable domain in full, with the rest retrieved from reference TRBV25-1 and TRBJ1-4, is EADIYQTPRYLVIGTGKKITLECSQTMGHDKMYWYQQDPGMELHLIHYSYGVNSTEKGDLSSESTVSRIRTEHFPLTLESARPSHTSQYLCASSEWTGVEKLFFGSGTQLSVL.

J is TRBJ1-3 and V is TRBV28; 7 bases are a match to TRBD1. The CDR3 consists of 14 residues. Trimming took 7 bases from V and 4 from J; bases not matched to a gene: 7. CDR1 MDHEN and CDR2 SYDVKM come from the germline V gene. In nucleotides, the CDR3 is TGTGCCAGCACCGTGGCAGGGGGAGGAAACACCATATATTTT. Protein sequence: CASTVAGGGNTIYF. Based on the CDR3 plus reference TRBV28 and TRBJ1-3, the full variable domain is DVKVTQSSRYLVKRTGEKVFLECVQDMDHENMFWYRQDPGLGLRLIYFSYDVKMKEKGDIPEGYSVSREKKERFSLILESASTNQTSMYLCASTVAGGGNTIYFGEGSWLTVV.

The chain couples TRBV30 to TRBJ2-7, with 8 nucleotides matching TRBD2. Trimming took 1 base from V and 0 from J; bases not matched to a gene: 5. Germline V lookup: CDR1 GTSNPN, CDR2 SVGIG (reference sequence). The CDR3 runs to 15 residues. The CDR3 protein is CAWSAQTSVSYEQYF. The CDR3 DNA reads TGTGCCTGGAGTGCCCAGACTAGCGTCTCCTACGAGCAGTACTTC.

CDR3 protein: CASSPEAGVSYNEQFF. CDR3 coding DNA: TGTGCCAGCAGCCCGGAGGCGGGGGTCTCCTACAATGAGCAGTTCTTC. The chain couples TRBV2 to TRBJ2-1; 7 bases align to TRBD2. The CDR3 has 16 amino acids. Trimming took 6 bases from V and 0 from J; bases not matched to a gene: 8. Per germline, CDR1 SNHLY and CDR2 FYNNEI.

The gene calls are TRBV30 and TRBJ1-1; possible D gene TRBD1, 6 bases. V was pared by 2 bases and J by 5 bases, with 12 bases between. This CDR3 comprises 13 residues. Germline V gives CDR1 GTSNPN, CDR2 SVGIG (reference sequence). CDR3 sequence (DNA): TGTGCCTGGAGTAGGGGGGGGGTGACTGAAGCTTTCTTT. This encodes CAWSRGGVTEAFF.

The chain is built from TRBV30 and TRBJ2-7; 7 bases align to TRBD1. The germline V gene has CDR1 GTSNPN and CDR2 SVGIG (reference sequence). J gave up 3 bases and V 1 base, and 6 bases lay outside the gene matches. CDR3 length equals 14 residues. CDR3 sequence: CAWSGDPGGYEQYF. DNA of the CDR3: TGTGCCTGGAGTGGGGATCCAGGGGGCTACGAGCAGTACTTC.

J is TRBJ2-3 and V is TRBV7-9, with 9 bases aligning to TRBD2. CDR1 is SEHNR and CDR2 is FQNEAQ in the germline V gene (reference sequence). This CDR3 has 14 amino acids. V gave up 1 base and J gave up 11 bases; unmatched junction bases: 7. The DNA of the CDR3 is TGTGCCAGCAGCTTAGTCAATCAAGCGGGGGGGCAGTATTTT. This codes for CASSLVNQAGGQYF.

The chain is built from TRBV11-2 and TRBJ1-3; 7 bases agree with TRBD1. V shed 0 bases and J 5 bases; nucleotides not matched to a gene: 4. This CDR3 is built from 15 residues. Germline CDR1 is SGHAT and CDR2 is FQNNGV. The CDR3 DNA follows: TGTGCCAGCAGCTTAGAAGAGGGGGCTAGAAACACCATATATTTT. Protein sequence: CASSLEEGARNTIYF.

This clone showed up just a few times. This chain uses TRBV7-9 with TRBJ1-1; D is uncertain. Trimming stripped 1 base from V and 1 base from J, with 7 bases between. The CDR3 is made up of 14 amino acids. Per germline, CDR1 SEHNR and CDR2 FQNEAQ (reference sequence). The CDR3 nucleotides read TGTGCCAGCAGCTTAGTTCAGAAGAACACTGAAGCTTTCTTT. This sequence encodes CASSLVQKNTEAFF. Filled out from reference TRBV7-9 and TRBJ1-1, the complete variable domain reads DTGVSQNPRHKITKRGQNVTFRCDPISEHNRLYWYRQTLGQGPEFLTYFQNEAQLEKSRLLSDRFSAERPKGSFSTLEIQRTEQGDSAMYLCASSLVQKNTEAFFGQGTRLTVV.

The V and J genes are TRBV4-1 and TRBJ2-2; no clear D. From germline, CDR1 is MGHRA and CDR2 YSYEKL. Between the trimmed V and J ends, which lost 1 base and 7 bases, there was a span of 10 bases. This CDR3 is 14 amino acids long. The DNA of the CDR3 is TGCGCCAGCAGCCAAGTCGTAAGGAGCGGGGAGCTGTTTTTT. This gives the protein CASSQVVRSGELFF.

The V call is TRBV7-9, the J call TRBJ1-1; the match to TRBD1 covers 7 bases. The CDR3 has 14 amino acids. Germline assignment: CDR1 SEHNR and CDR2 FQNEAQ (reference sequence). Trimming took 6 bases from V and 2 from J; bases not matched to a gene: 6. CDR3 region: CASRSGQVNTEAFF. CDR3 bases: TGTGCCAGCAGGTCCGGACAGGTTAACACTGAAGCTTTCTTT.

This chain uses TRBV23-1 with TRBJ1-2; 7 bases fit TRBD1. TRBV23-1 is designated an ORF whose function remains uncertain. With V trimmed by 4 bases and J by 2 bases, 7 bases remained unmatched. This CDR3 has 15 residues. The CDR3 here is CASSPDRDQNYGYTF. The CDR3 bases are TGCGCCAGCAGTCCCGACAGGGACCAGAACTATGGCTACACCTTC.

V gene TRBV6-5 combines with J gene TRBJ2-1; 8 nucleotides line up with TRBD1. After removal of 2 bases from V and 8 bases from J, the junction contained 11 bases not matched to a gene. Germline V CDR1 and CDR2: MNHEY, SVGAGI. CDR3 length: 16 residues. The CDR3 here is CASSYPGTGRGDEQFF. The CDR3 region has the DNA TGTGCCAGCAGTTACCCCGGGACAGGTAGGGGCGATGAGCAGTTCTTC.

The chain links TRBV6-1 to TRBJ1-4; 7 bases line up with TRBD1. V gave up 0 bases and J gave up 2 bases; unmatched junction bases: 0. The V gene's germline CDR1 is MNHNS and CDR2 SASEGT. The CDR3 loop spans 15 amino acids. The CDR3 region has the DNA TGTGCCAGCAGTGAAGCGACAGGGACTAATGAAAAACTGTTTTTT. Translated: CASSEATGTNEKLFF.

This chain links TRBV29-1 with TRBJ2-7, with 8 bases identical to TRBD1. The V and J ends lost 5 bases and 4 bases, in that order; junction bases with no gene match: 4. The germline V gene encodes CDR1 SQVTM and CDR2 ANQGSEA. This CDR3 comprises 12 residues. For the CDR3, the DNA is TGCAGCGTTATACAGGGGGGTTACGAGCAGTACTTC. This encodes CSVIQGGYEQYF.

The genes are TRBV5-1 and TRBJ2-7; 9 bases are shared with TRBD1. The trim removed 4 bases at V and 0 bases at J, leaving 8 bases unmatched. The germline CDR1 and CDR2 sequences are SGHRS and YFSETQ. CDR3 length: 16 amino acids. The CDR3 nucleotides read TGCGCCAGCAGCCCCGGGGACAGGGCGTTCTCCTACGAGCAGTACTTC. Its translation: CASSPGDRAFSYEQYF.

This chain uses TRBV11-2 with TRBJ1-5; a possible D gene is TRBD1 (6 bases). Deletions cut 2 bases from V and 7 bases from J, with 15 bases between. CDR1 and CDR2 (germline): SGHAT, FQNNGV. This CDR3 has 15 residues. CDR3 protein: CASSLFRGAGQPQHF. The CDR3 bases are TGTGCCAGCAGCTTATTTCGGGGGGCCGGACAGCCCCAGCATTTT.

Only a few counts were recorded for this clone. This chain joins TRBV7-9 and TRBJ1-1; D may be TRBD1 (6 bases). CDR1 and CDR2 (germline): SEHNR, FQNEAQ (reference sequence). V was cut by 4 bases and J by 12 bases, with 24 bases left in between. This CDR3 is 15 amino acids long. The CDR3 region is CASSSAMGAGVLTFF. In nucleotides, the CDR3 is TGTGCCAGCAGCTCGGCGATGGGGGCGGGAGTTTTAACTTTCTTT.

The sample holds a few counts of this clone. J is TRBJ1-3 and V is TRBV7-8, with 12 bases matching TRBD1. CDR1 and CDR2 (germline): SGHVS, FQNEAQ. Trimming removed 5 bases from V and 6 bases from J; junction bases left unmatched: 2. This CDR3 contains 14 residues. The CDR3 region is CASSLGQGANTIYF. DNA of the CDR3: TGTGCCAGCAGCCTGGGACAGGGGGCAAACACCATATATTTT.